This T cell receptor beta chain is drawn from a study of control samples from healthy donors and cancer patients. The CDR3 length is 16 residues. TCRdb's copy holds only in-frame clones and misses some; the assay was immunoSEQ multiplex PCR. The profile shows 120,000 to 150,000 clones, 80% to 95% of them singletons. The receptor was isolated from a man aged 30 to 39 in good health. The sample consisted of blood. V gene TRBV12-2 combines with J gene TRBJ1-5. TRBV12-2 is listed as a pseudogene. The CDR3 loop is CASRLTGAGLNLAQHF. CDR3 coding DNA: TGTGCAAGTCGCTTAACGGGAGCAGGGTTAAATCTGGCCCAGCATTTT.